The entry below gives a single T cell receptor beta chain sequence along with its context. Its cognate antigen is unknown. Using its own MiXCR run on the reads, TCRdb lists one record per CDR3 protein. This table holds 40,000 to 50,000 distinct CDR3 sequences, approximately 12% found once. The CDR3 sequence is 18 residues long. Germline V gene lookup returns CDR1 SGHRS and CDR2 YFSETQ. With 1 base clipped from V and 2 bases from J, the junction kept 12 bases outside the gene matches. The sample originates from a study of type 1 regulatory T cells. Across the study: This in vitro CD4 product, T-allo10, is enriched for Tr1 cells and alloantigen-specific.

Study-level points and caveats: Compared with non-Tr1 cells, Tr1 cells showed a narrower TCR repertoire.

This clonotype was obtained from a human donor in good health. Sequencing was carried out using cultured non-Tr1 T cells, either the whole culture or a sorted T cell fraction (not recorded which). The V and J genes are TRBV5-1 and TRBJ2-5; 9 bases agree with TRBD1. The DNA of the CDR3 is TGCGCCAGCAGCTTGAGCGGGACAGGGTCGATGGTACAAGAGACCCAGTACTTC. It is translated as CASSLSGTGSMVQETQYF.